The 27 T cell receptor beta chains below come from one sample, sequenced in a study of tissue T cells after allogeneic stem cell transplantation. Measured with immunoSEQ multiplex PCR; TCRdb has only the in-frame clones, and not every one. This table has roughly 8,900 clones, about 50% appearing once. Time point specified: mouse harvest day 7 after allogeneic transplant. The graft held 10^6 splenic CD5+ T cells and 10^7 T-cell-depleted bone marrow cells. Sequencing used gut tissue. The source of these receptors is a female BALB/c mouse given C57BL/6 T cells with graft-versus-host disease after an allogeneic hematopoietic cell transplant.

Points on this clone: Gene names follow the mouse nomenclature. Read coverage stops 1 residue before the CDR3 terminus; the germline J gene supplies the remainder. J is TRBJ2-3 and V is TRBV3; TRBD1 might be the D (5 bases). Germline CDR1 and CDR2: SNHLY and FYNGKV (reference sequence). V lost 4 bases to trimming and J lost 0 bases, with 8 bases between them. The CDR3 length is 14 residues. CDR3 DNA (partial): TGTGCCAGCAGCTCTCAGGGTAGTGCAGAAACGCTGTAT. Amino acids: CASSSQGSAETLY. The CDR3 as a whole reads CASSSQGSAETLYF.

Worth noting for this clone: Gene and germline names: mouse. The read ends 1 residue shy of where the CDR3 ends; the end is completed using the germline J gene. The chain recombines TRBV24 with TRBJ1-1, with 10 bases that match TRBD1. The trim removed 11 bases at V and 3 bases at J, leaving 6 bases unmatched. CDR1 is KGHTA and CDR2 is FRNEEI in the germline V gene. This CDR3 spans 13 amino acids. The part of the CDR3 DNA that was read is TGTGCCGTCCGGGACAGGGGAGACACAGAAGTCTTC. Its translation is CAVRDRGDTEVF. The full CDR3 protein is CAVRDRGDTEVFF.

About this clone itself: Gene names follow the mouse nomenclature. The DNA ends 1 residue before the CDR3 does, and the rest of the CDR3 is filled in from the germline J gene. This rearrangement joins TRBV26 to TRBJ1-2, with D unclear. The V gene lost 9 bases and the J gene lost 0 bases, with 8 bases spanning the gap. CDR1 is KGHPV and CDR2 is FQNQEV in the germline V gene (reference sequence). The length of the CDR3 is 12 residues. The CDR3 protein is CASQTANSDYTF. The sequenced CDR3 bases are TGTGCCAGTCAAACAGCAAACTCCGACTACACC.

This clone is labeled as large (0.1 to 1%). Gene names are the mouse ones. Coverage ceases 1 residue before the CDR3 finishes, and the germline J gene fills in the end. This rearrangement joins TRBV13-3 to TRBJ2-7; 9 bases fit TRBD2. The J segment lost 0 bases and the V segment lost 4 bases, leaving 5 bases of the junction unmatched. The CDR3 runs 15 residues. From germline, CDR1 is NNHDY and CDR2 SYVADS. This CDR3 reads CASSTTGGSSYEQYF. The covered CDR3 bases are TGTGCCAGCAGTACCACTGGGGGGAGCTCCTATGAACAGTAC.

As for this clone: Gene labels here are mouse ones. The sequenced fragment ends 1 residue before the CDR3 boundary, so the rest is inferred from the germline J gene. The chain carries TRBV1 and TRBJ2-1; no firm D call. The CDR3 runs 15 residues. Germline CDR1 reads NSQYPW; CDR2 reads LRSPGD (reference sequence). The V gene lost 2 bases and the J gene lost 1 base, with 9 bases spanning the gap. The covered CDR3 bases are TGCACCTGCAGTGCAAGGCAGGAGAACTATGCTGAGCAGTTC. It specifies CTCSARQENYAEQF. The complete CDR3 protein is CTCSARQENYAEQFF.

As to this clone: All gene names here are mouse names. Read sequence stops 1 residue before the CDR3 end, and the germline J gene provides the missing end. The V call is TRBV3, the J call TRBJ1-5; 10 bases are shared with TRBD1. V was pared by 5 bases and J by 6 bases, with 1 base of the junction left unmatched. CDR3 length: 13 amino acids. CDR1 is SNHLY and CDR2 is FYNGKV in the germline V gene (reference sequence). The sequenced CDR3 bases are TGTGCCAGCAGCCGGGACAGGGGCCAGGCTCCGCTT. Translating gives CASSRDRGQAPL. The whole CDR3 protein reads CASSRDRGQAPLF.

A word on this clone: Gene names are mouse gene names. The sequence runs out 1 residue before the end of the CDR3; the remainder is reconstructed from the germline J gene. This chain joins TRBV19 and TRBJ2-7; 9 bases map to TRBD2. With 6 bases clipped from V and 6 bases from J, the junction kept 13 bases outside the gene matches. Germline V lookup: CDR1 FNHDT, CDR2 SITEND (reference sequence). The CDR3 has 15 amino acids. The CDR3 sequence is CASTGGGRGGLEQYF. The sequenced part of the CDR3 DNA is TGTGCCAGCACTGGGGGGGGGCGGGGGGGGCTTGAACAGTAC.

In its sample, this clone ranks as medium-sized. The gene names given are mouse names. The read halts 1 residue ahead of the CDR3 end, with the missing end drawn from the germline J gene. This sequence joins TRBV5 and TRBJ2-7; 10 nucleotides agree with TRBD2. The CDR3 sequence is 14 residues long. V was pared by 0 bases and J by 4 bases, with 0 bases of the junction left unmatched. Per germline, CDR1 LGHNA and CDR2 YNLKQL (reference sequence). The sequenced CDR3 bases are TGTGCCAGCAGCCAAGAGGGACTGGGGTATGAACAGTAC. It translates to CASSQEGLGYEQY. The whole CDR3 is CASSQEGLGYEQYF.

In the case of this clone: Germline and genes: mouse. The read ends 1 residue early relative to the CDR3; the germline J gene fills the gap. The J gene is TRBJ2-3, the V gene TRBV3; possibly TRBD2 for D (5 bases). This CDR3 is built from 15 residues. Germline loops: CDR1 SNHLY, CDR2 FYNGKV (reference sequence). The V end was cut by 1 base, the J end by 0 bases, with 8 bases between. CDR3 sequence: CASSLGWASAETLYF. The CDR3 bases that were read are TGTGCCAGCAGCTTAGGCTGGGCGAGTGCAGAAACGCTGTAT. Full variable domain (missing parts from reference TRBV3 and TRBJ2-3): GPKVLQIPSHQIIDMGQMVTLNCDPVSNHLYFYWYKQILGQQMEFLVNFYNGKVMEKSKLFKDQFSVERPDGSYFTLKIQPTALEDSAVYFCASSLGWASAETLYFGSGTRLTVL.

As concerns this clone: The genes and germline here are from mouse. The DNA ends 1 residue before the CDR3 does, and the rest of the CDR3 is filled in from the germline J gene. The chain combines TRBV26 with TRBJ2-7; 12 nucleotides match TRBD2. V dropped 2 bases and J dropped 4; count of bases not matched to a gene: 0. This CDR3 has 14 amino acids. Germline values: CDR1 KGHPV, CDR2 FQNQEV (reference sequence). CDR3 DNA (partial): TGTGCCAGCAGTCTGGGACTGGGGGGGTATGAACAGTAC. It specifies CASSLGLGGYEQY. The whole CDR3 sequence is CASSLGLGGYEQYF.

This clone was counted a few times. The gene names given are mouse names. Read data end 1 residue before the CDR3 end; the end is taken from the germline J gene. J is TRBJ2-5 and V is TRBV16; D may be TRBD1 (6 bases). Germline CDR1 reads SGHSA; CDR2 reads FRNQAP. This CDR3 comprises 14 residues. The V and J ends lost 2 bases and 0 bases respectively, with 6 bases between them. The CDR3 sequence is CASSLRGNQDTQYF. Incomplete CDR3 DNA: TGTGCAAGCAGCTTAAGGGGGAACCAAGACACCCAGTAC. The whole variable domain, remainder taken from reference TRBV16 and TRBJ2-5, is NAGVIQTPRHKVTGKGQEATLWCEPISGHSAVFWYRQTIVQGLEFLTYFRNQAPIDDSGMPKERFSAQMPNQSHSTLKIQSTQPQDSAVYLCASSLRGNQDTQYFGPGTRLLVL.

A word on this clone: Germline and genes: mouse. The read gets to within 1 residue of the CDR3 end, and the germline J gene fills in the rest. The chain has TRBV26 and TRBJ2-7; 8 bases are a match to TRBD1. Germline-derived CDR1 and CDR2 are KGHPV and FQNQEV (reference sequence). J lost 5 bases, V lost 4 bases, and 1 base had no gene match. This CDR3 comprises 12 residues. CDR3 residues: CASSPQGDEQYF. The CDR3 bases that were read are TGTGCCAGCAGTCCACAGGGGGATGAACAGTAC.

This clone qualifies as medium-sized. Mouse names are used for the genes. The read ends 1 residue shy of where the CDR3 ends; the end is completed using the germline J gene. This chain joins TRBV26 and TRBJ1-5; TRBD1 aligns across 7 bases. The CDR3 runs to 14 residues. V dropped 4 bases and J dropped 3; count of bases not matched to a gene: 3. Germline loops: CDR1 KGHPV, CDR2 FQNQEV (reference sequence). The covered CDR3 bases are TGTGCCAGCAGTCAGACAGGGCCCAACCAGGCTCCGCTT. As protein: CASSQTGPNQAPL. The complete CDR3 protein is CASSQTGPNQAPLF.

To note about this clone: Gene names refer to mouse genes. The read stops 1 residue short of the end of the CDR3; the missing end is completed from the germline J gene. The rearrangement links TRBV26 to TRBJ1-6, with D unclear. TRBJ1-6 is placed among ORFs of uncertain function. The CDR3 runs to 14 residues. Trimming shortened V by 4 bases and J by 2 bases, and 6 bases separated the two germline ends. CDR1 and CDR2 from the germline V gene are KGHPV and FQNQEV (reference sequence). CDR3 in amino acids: CASSPGTYNSPLYF. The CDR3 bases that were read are TGTGCCAGCAGTCCCGGGACCTATAATTCGCCCCTCTAC.

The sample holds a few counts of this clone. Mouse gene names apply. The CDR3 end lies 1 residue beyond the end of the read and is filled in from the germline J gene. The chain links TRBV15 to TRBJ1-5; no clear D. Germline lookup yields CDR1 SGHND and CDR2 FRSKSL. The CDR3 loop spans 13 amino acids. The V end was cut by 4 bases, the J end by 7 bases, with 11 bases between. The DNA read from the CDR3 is TGTGCCAGCAGTTCGTATGGCAGACAGGCTCCGCTT. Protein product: CASSSYGRQAPL. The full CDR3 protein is CASSSYGRQAPLF.

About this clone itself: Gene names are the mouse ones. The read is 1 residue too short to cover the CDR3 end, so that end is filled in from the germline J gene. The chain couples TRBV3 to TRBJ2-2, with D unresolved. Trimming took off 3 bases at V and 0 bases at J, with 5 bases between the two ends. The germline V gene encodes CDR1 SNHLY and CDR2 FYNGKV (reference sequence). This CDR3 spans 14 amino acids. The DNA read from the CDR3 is TGTGCCAGCAGCTTGGGGACAAACACCGGGCAGCTCTAC. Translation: CASSLGTNTGQLY. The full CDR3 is CASSLGTNTGQLYF.

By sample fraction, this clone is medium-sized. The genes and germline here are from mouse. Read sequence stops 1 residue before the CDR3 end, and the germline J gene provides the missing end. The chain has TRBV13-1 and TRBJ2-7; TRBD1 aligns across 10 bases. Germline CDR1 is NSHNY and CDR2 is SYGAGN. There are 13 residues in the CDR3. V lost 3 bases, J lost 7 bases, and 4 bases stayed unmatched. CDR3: CASSGQGAREQYF. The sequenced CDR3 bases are TGTGCCAGCAGTGGACAGGGGGCGAGGGAACAGTAC.

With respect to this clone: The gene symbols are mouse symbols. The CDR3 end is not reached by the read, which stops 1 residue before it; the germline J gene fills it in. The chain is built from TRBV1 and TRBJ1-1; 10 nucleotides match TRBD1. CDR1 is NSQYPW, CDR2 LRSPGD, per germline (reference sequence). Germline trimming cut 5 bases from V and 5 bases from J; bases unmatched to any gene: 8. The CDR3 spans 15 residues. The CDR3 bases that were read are TGCACCTGCAGTACCCGGGACAGGGGAGGGACAGAAGTCTTC. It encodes CTCSTRDRGGTEVF. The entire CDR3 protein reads CTCSTRDRGGTEVFF.

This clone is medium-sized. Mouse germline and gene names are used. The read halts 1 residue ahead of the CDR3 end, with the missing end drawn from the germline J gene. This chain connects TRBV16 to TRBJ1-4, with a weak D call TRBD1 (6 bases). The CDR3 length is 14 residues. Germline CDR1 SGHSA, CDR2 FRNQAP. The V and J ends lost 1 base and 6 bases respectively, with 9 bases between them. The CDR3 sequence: CASSLVGTYERLFF. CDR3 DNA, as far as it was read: TGTGCAAGCAGCTTAGTCGGGACATACGAAAGATTATTT.

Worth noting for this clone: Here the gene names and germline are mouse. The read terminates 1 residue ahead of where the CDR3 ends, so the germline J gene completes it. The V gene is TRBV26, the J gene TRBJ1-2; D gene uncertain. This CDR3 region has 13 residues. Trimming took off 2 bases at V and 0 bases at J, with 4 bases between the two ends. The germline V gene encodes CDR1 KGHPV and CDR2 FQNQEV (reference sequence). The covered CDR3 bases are TGTGCCAGCAGTCTGCAGCCAAACTCCGACTACACC. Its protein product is CASSLQPNSDYT. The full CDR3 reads CASSLQPNSDYTF.

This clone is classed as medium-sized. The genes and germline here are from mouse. CDR3 sequence reads: CASGDVDWGYEQYF. The CDR3 DNA, read in part, is TGTGCCAGCGGTGATGTGGACTGGGGGTATGAACAGTAC. The chain uses TRBV13-2 and TRBJ2-7; TRBD2 aligns across 10 bases. The CDR3 goes on 1 residue after the read ends, and that part is filled in from the germline J gene. J was trimmed by 4 bases and V by 0 bases; bases with no gene match: 1. The CDR3 length is 14 residues. Germline V gives CDR1 NNHNN, CDR2 SYGAGS (reference sequence).

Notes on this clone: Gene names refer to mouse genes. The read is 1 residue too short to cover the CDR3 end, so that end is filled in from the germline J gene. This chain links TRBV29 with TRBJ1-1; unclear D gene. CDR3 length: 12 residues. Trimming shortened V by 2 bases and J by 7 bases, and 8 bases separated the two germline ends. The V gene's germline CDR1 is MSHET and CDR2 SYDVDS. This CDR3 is CASSLPAVEVFF. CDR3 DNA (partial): TGTGCTAGCAGTTTACCCGCAGTAGAAGTCTTC.

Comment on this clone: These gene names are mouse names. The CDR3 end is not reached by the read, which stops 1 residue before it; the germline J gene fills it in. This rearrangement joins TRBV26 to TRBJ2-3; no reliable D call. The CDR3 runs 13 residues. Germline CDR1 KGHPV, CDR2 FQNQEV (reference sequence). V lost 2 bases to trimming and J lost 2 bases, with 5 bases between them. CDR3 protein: CASSLNFAETLYF. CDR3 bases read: TGTGCCAGCAGTCTGAATTTTGCAGAAACGCTGTAT.

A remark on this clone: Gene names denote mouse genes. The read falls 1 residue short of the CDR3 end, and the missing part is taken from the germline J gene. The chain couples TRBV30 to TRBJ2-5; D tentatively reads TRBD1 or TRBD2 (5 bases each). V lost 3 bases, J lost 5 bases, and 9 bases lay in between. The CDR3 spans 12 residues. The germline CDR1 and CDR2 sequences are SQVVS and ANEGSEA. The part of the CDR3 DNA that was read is TGTAGTTCTAGGGGGGAGGGAGACACCCAGTAC. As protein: CSSRGEGDTQY. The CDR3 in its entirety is CSSRGEGDTQYF.

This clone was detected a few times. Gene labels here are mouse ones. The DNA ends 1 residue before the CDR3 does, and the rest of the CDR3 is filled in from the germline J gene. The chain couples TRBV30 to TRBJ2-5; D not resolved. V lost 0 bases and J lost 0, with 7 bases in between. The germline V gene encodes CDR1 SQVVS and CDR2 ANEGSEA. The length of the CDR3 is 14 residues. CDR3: CSSRDRGNQDTQYF. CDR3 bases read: TGTAGTTCTAGAGATCGGGGTAACCAAGACACCCAGTAC.

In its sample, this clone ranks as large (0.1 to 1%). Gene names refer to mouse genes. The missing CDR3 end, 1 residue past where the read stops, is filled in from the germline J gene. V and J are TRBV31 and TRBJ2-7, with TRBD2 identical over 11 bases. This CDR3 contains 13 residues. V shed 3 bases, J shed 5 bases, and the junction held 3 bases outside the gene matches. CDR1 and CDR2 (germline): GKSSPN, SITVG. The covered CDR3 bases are TGTGCCTGGAGGGGACTGGGGGTGGATGAACAGTAC. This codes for CAWRGLGVDEQY. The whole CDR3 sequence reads CAWRGLGVDEQYF.

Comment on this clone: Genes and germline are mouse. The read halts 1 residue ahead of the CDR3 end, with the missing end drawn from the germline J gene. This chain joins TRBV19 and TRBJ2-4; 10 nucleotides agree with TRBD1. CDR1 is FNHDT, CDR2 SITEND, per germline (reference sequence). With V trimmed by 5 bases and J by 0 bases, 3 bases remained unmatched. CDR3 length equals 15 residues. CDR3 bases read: TGTGCCAGCAGACGGACAGGGGGGAGTCAAAACACCTTGTAC. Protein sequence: CASRRTGGSQNTLY. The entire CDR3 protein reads CASRRTGGSQNTLYF.